This passage covers 2 T cell receptor beta chains from one sample sequenced in a study of CD8 T cells in Susac syndrome. Reverse transcription of roughly 0.45 to 1 ug RNA used random hexamers. TCRdb called the immunoSEQ multiplex PCR reads again in MiXCR, with one record for every CDR3 protein. The sample includes 100,000 to 150,000 distinct CDR3 sequences, just under 95% of them seen just once. The sample consisted of CD4+ T cells from PBMCs. These receptors were collected from a human donor in good health.

V usage is TRBV7-2 and J usage is TRBJ2-4, with TRBD2 matching over 7 bases. The trim removed 4 bases at V and 1 base at J, leaving 1 base unmatched. The CDR3 covers 14 residues. CDR1 SGHTA and CDR2 FQGNSA come from the germline V gene. CDR3 DNA sequence: TGTGCCAGCAGCTGGGGGGGGGCCAAAAACATTCAGTACTTC. Residues: CASSWGGAKNIQYF.

The rearrangement joins TRBV6-6 to TRBJ2-7; unclear D gene. The CDR3 runs 12 residues. Germline V lookup: CDR1 MNHNY, CDR2 SVGAGI (reference sequence). The germline V and J ends were trimmed by 4 bases and 3 bases, with 7 bases remaining between them. Here the CDR3 reads CASSSTGYEQYF. CDR3 bases: TGTGCCAGCAGTTCCACTGGCTACGAGCAGTACTTC.